This T cell receptor beta chain was identified in a study of OX40 agonist ivuxolimab in advanced cancers. Across the whole study: Cancers in dose escalation were hepatocellular, melanoma, renal cell and head and neck.

V was trimmed by 6 bases and J by 1 base, leaving 16 bases between them. This CDR3 is built from 16 residues. Looked up from germline, CDR1 is SEHNR and CDR2 is FQNEAQ (reference sequence). A note on this clone: Its antigen remains unidentified.

Blood sampling was done at baseline, cycle 4 day 1, and cycle 7 day 1. Study-wide findings and caveats: In a subset of nonresponders, normalized T-cell clonal expansion was also low. At doses 0.1 to 3.0 mg/kg, CD4+ and CD8+ clones expanded.

The assay was immunoSEQ multiplex PCR, and TCRdb's table has in-frame clones only and misses some. The sample holds about 89,000 clones, more than 70% seen once. Sequences were derived from CD4+ or CD8+ T cells sorted from blood, sampled in a trial of the OX40 agonist ivuxolimab. This clonotype was sampled from an adult with an advanced solid tumor such as melanoma, head and neck, liver or kidney cancer. The chain couples TRBV7-9 to TRBJ1-3, with D perhaps TRBD1 (5 bases). The CDR3 sequence is CASRALGTDSGNTIYF. CDR3 bases: TGTGCCAGCAGGGCCCTGGGGACCGATTCTGGAAACACCATATATTTT.